Listed below are T cell receptor beta chains from one sample, sequenced in a study of blood T cell repertoires in COVID-19. The table came from immunoSEQ multiplex PCR; TCRdb's copy has only in-frame clones and leaves some out. The sample records tens of thousands of clones, just over 90% being singletons. The sequenced material came from peripheral blood. The receptors derive from a man in his fifties or sixties with acute or convalescent COVID-19. Each CDR3 is given with its conserved first and last residue. A D gene is named only where the DNA matches it firmly.

d_gene | j_gene | v_gene | CDR3aa
TRBD2 | TRBJ2-1 | TRBV30 | CAWREQGARTSGMKKFF
TRBD1 | TRBJ1-3 | TRBV2 | CASQTGVLISGNTIYF
- | TRBJ2-2 | TRBV28 | CASSLQGTMNTGELFF
TRBD2 | TRBJ2-7 | TRBV19 | CASSISGTRRLREQYF
- | TRBJ2-1 | TRBV12-5 | CASGLVLYEQFF
TRBD1 | TRBJ2-7 | TRBV3-1/TRBV3-2 | CASSRDRDSYEQYF
- | TRBJ2-2 | TRBV4-1 | CASSPWADITTGELFF
- | TRBJ1-2 | TRBV30 | CAWIVKGTNYGYTF
TRBD1 | TRBJ2-2 | TRBV5-1 | CASTSDRGETGELFF
- | TRBJ1-1 | TRBV4-1 | CASSQEGGNTEAFF
TRBD1 | TRBJ2-7 | TRBV7-6 | CASSVQGGPYEQYF
TRBD1 | TRBJ2-5 | TRBV6-5 | CASSYSGTGPQETQYF
- | TRBJ2-4 | TRBV7-3 | CASSLSGHAKNIQYF
- | TRBJ2-2 | TRBV5-1 | CASSLIARQSTGELFF
- | TRBJ2-2 | TRBV5-5 | CASSLGTLANTGELFF
- | TRBJ2-1 | TRBV6-4 | CASSRGLGNEQFF
- | TRBJ1-1 | TRBV6-5 | CASPGQNTEAFF
TRBD1 | TRBJ1-2 | TRBV27 | CASTSGTGVSYGYTF
- | TRBJ2-3 | TRBV9 | CASSPSGGGTDTQYF
- | TRBJ1-5 | TRBV5-4 | CASSLGQDQPQHF
- | TRBJ2-5 | TRBV24-1 | CATSEGGPQETQYF
TRBD1 | TRBJ1-1 | TRBV28 | CASSSYRGRGAFF
TRBD1 | TRBJ2-7 | TRBV7-3 | CASSLSGDSSPFF
- | TRBJ2-3 | TRBV11-3 | CASSTRGWTQYF
- | TRBJ2-7 | TRBV30 | CAWSEDSHIFYEQYF
TRBD1 | TRBJ2-2 | TRBV3-1/TRBV3-2 | CASGQTGGVTGELFF
TRBD1 | TRBJ2-7 | TRBV6-1 | CASSDRDRGNYEQYF
TRBD1 | TRBJ1-2 | TRBV11-2 | CASSSRPGQGHGYTF
- | TRBJ1-3 | TRBV7-9 | CASSSRAGNTIYF
TRBD2 | TRBJ2-1 | TRBV9 | CATATVAGGREQFF
- | TRBJ1-5 | TRBV12-3/TRBV12-4 | CASSLLSKPQHF
TRBD2 | TRBJ2-1 | TRBV4-1 | CASSQDRGLVGTGGEQFF
TRBD1 | TRBJ2-3 | TRBV6-5 | CASSRFTGADTQYF
TRBD1 | TRBJ1-4 | TRBV28 | CASSFGQGAREKLFF
- | TRBJ1-1 | TRBV15 | CATSRDLLNTEAFF
- | TRBJ2-2 | TRBV24-1 | CATMAGANTGELFF